The entry that follows covers one T cell receptor (beta chain) sequence. Antigen unknown. V was pared by 3 bases and J by 4 bases, with 7 bases of the junction left unmatched. CDR1 SGHRS and CDR2 YFSETQ come from the germline V gene. The CDR3 sequence is 15 residues long. This record comes from a study of memory CD4+ T cells and cytomegalovirus serostatus. Study-level points and caveats: Each of 67 CMV-associated TCRbeta sequences occurred in one to five individuals. Median bootstrapped AUC for CMV status was just under 0.97 originally, less than 0.93 US-trained.

The sort gate was single viable CD3+CD4+CD8-CD45RO+ cells for memory CD4+ T cells. Only in-frame clones appear in the TCRdb table, and some are missing; sequencing was by immunoSEQ multiplex PCR. The data contain 40,000 to 55,000 clones, approximately 83% of them seen just once; the ten biggest clones take up around 0.6%. V is TRBV5-1 and J is TRBJ2-5, with 9 bases lining up with TRBD2. Sequencing was done on a sample of memory CD4+ T cells from blood. This sequence originates from an adult in good health and CMV-seronegative. The chain's CDR3 is CASSSDSSGGETQYF. CDR3 in DNA: TGCGCCAGCAGCTCTGACAGTAGCGGGGGAGAGACCCAGTACTTC. Combining the CDR3 with reference TRBV5-1 and TRBJ2-5 gives the whole variable domain KAGVTQTPRYLIKTRGQQVTLSCSPISGHRSVSWYQQTPGQGLQFLFEYFSETQRNKGNFPGRFSGRQFSNSRSEMNVSTLELGDSALYLCASSSDSSGGETQYFGPGTRLLVL.